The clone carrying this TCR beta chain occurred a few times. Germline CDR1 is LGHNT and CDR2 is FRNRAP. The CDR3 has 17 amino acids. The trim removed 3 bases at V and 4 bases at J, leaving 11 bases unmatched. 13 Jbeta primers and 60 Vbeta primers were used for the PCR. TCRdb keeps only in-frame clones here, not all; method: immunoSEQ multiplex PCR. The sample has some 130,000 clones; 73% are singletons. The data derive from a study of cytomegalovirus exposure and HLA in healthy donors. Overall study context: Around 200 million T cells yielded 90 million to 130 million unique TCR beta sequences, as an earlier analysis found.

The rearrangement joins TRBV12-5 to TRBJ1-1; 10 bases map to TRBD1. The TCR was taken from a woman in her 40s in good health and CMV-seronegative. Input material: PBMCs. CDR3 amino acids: CASGFWSGTGVGTEAFF. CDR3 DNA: TGTGCTAGTGGTTTTTGGTCCGGGACAGGGGTCGGCACTGAAGCTTTCTTT.